This T cell receptor (beta chain) was captured in a study of vaccination effects on CD4 cells after COVID-19. With the ViraFEST assay, the study expanded antigen-specific CD4+ T cells using viral peptide pools, then sequenced them. On roughly day 10 of culture, CD4+ T cells were separated out. As their vaccination, participants received two doses of either BNT162b2 or mRNA-1273. Both day 3 and day 7 saw half the medium replaced with IL-2 medium. TCRdb's copy holds only in-frame clones and misses some; the assay was immunoSEQ multiplex PCR. In the table there are 60,000 to 90,000 clones, around 80% of which are singletons. About this clone itself: No antigen is known for it.

This CDR3 is built from 15 residues. The trim removed 1 base at V and 2 bases at J, leaving 2 bases unmatched. From germline, CDR1 is SGHRS and CDR2 YFSETQ. J is TRBJ1-5 and V is TRBV5-1; 8 bases are a match to TRBD1. Sequencing was performed on CD4+ T cells from PBMCs cultured with HCoV-229E spike peptides, taken after COVID-19 vaccination. This TCR was sampled from a human donor who received a COVID-19 vaccine. In DNA form, the CDR3 reads TGCGCCAGCAGCTTGTCGGGACAGGGCAATCAGCCCCAGCATTTT. Its protein is CASSLSGQGNQPQHF.